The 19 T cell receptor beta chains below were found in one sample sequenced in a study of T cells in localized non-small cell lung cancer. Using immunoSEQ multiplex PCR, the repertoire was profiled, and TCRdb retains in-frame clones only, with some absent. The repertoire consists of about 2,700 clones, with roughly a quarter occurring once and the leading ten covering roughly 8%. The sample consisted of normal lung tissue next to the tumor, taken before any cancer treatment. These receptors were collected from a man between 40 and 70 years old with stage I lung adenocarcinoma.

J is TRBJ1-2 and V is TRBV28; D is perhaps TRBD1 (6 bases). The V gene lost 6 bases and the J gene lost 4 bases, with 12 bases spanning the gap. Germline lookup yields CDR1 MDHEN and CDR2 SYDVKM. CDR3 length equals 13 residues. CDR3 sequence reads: CASSRGHFYGYTF. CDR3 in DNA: TGTGCCAGCAGCCGGGGGCACTTCTATGGCTACACCTTC.

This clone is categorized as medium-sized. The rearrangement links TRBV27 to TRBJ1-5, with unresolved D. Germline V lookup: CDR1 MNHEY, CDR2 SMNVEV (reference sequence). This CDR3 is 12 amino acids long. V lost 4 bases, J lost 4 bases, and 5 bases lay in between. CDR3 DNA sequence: TGTGCCAGCAGTTCGGGGAATCAGCCCCAGCATTTT. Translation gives CASSSGNQPQHF.

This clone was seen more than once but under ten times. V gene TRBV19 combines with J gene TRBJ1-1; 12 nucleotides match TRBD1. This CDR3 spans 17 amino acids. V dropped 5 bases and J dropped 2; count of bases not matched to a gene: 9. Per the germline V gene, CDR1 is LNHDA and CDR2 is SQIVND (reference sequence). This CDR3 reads CASSPIGDRGRNTEAFF. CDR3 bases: TGTGCCAGTAGTCCCATAGGGGACAGGGGGCGAAACACTGAAGCTTTCTTT.

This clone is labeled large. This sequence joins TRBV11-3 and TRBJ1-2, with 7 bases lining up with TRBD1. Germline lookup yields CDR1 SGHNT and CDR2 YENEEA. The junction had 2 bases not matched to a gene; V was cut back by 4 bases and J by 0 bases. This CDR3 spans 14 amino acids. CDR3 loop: CASSWDRPNYGYTF. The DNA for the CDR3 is TGTGCCAGCAGCTGGGACAGACCTAACTATGGCTACACCTTC. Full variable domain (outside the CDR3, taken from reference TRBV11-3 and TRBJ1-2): EAGVVQSPRYKIIEKKQPVAFWCNPISGHNTLYWYLQNLGQGPELLIRYENEEAVDDSQLPKDRFSAERLKGVDSTLKIQPAELGDSAVYLCASSWDRPNYGYTFGSGTRLTVV.

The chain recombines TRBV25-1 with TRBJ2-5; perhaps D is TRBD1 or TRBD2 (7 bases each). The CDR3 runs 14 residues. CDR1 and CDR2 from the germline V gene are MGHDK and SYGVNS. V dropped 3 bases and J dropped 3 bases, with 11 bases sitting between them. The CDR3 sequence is CASSDQGGKETQYF. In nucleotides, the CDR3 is TGTGCCAGCAGTGACCAGGGGGGGAAAGAGACCCAGTACTTC.

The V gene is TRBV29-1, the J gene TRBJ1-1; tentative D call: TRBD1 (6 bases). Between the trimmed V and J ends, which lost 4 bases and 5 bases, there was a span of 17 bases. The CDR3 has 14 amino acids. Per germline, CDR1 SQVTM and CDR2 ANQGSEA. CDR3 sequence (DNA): TGCAGCGTTGTCGTGGGGGCCCGAGGTACTGAAGCTTTCTTT. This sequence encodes CSVVVGARGTEAFF.

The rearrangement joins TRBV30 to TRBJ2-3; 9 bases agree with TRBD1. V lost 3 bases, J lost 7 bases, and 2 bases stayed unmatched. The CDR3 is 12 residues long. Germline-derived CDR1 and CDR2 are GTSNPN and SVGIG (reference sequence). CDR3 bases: TGTGCCTGGAGCGACAGGGGGTATACGCAGTATTTT. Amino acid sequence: CAWSDRGYTQYF.

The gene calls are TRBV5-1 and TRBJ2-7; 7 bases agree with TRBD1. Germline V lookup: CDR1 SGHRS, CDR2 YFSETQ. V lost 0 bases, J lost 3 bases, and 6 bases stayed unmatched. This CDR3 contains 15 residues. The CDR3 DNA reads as TGCGCCAGCAGCTTGGAGCCGGGACAGCACTACGAGCAGTACGTC. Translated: CASSLEPGQHYEQYV.

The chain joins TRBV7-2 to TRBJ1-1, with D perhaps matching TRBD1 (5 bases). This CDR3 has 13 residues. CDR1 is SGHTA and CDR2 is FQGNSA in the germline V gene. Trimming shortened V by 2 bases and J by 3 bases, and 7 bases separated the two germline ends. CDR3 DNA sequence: TGTGCCAGCAGCTTATTGACAGACACTGAAGCTTTCTTT. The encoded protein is CASSLLTDTEAFF.

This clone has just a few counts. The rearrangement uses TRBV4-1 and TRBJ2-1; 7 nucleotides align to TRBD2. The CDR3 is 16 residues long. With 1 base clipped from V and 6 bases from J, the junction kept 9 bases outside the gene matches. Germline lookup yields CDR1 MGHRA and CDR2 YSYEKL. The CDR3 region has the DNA TGCGCCAGCAGCCAAGTTCCAGCGGGACCTCCCAATGAGCAGTTCTTC. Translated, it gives CASSQVPAGPPNEQFF.

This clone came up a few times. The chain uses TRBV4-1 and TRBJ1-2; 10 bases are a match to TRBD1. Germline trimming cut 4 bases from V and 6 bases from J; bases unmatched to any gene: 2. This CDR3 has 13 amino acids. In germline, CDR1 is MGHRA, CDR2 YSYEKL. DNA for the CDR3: TGCGCCAGCAGCCTCGGACAGGGGGATGGCTACACCTTC. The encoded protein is CASSLGQGDGYTF.

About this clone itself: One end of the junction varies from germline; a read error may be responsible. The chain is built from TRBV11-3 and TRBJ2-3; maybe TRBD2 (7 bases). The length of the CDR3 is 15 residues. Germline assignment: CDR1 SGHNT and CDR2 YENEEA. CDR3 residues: CASSSGGGSRDTQYF. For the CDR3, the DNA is TGTGCCAGCAGCTCCGGGGGCGGGAGCAGAGATACGCAGTATTTT.

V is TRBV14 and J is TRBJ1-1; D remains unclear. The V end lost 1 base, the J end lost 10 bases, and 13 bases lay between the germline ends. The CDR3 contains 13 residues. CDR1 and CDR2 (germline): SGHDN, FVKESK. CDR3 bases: TGTGCCAGCAGCCAAGTTCCGGGTATTGTAGCTTTCTTT. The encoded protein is CASSQVPGIVAFF.

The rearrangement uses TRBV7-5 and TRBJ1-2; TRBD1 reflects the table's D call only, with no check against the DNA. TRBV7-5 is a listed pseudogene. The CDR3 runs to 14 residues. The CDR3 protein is CASSSSGTASGYTF. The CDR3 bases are TGTGCCAGCAGCTCCTCCGGGACAGCTAGCGGCTACACCTTC.

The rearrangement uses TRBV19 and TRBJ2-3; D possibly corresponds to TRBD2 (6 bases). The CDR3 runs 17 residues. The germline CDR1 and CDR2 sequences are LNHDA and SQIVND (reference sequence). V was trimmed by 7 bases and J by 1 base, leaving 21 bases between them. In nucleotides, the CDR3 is TGTGCCAGTACCCACATGGGGCGGGCTAGCGGCACAGATACGCAGTATTTT. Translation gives CASTHMGRASGTDTQYF.

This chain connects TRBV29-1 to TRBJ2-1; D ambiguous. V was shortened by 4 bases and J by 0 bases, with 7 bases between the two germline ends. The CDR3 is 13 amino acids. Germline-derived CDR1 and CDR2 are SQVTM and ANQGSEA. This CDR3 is CSVGRASYNEQFF. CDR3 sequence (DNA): TGCAGCGTTGGCCGCGCCTCCTACAATGAGCAGTTCTTC.

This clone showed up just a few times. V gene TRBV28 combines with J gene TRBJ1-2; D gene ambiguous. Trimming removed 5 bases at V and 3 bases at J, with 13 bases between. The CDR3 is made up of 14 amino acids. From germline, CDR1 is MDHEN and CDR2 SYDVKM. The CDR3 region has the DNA TGTGCCAGCAGTGATCTCGGGGTTGACTATGGCTACACCTTC. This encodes CASSDLGVDYGYTF.

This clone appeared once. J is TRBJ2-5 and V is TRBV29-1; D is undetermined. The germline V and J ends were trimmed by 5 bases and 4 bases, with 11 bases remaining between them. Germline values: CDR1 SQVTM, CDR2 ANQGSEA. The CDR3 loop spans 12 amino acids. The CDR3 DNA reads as TGCAGCGTTACGGCCATCGGAGAGACCCAGTACTTC. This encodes CSVTAIGETQYF.

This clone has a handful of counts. CDR3 sequence reads: CASSAQMQPGELFF. The CDR3 DNA sequence: TGTGCCAGCAGCGCCCAAATGCAACCCGGGGAGCTGTTTTTT. This sequence joins TRBV7-5 and TRBJ2-2. TRBV7-5 is a listed pseudogene. The CDR3 loop spans 14 amino acids.